The 26 T cell receptor beta chains reported below all come from one sample, sequenced in a study of cytomegalovirus exposure and HLA in healthy donors. Researchers ran the PCR with 60 Vbeta and 13 Jbeta primers. Assay used: immunoSEQ multiplex PCR; TCRdb lists only in-frame clones, some missing. The data contain about 160,000 clones, around 78% of them singletons. Sequencing was carried out using PBMCs. These receptors originate from a middle-aged man in good health and CMV-seronegative.

About this clone: One end of the junction varies from germline; a read error may be responsible. V and J are TRBV4-2 and TRBJ2-1; weak D call: TRBD2 (6 bases). The CDR3 loop spans 12 amino acids. The germline V gene encodes CDR1 LGHNA and CDR2 YNFKEQ. The CDR3 is CASSQAGTPALF. In nucleotides, the CDR3 is TGTGCCAGCAGCCAAGCCGGGACTCCCGCTCTCTTC.

V usage is TRBV7-8 and J usage is TRBJ1-2, with D possibly being TRBD1 (5 bases). The CDR3 length is 15 residues. Trimming left V 6 bases short and J 4 bases short, with 18 bases between. From germline, CDR1 is SGHVS and CDR2 FQNEAQ. The CDR3 loop is CASSPTGYDLYGYTF. CDR3 DNA: TGTGCCAGCAGTCCTACAGGCTACGACCTCTATGGCTACACCTTC.

Only one count was recorded for this clone. The rearrangement uses TRBV14 and TRBJ1-2; TRBD1 might be the D (5 bases). Trimming cost V 4 bases and J 4 bases, with 19 bases left between them. The CDR3 runs to 16 residues. CDR1 and CDR2 (germline): SGHDN, FVKESK. This CDR3 is CASSLGQGRKSYGYTF. The CDR3, as DNA: TGTGCCAGCAGCCTAGGGCAGGGAAGGAAATCCTATGGCTACACCTTC.

The chain couples TRBV15 to TRBJ2-3, with D unclear. Between the trimmed V and J ends, which lost 4 bases and 7 bases, there was a span of 12 bases. The CDR3 extends over 13 amino acids. Germline CDR1 reads LNHNV; CDR2 reads YYDKDF (reference sequence). Written as DNA, the CDR3 is TGTGCCACCAGCACCCTCCCACACAATACGCAGTATTTT. Translation: CATSTLPHNTQYF.

The V and J genes are TRBV28 and TRBJ1-2, with D perhaps matching TRBD1 (5 bases). The length of the CDR3 is 13 residues. With 1 base removed from V and 3 bases from J, the gap between germline ends came to 6 bases. The germline CDR1 and CDR2 sequences are MDHEN and SYDVKM. CDR3: CASSLSGHYGYTF. DNA of the CDR3: TGTGCCAGCAGTTTATCAGGGCACTATGGCTACACCTTC.

The V and J genes are TRBV4-1 and TRBJ1-1; D is perhaps TRBD1 (5 bases). Germline CDR1 and CDR2: MGHRA and YSYEKL. Trimming cost V 1 base and J 1 base, with 16 bases left between them. The CDR3 covers 17 residues. The CDR3 nucleotides are TGCGCCAGCAGCCAAGGGGGATGGGGACTGACGAACACTGAAGCTTTCTTT. It specifies CASSQGGWGLTNTEAFF.

This clone appeared a single time. The CDR3 bases are TGTGCCAGTAGTATGTTAGGTTCGACAAGCAATCAGCCCCAGCATTTT. Translating gives CASSMLGSTSNQPQHF. The chain links TRBV19 to TRBJ1-5, with D hard to call. Per germline, CDR1 LNHDA and CDR2 SQIVND (reference sequence). Between the trimmed V and J ends, which lost 3 bases and 1 base, there was a span of 13 bases. The CDR3 sequence is 16 residues long.

The gene calls are TRBV6-5 and TRBJ1-5; 7 positions match TRBD1. The CDR3 is 13 residues long. V gave up 8 bases and J gave up 6 bases; unmatched junction bases: 7. CDR1 and CDR2 from the germline V gene are MNHEY and SVGAGI. CDR3 DNA: TGTGCCAGCTCTGACAGGGCCTTTCAGCCCCAGCATTTT. This encodes CASSDRAFQPQHF.

Comment on this clone: Other DNA variants within this sample encode the same CDR3. V usage is TRBV5-1 and J usage is TRBJ2-5; TRBD1 matches at 8 bases. The V gene's germline CDR1 is SGHRS and CDR2 YFSETQ. The CDR3 length is 14 residues. V was pared by 4 bases and J by 1 base, with 3 bases of the junction left unmatched. This CDR3 is CASSLGTGQETQYF. CDR3 nucleotides: TGCGCCAGCAGCCTCGGGACAGGCCAAGAGACCCAGTACTTC.

This clone was counted between two and nine times. The chain employs TRBV9 and TRBJ2-7, with TRBD2 identical over 13 bases. The junction had 13 bases not matched to a gene; V was cut back by 8 bases and J by 5 bases. The germline V gene has CDR1 SGDLS and CDR2 YYNGEE. The CDR3 has 16 amino acids. CDR3 sequence (DNA): TGTGCCAGTAATCCCACAGGGACTAGCGGGATCCACGAGCAGTACTTC. Translation: CASNPTGTSGIHEQYF.

The chain has TRBV28 and TRBJ2-7, with D tentatively TRBD1 (6 bases). Germline-derived CDR1 and CDR2 are MDHEN and SYDVKM. V was clipped by 8 bases and J by 2 bases, with 10 bases between them. The CDR3 runs to 12 residues. Here the CDR3 DNA reads TGTGCCAGCGGGGGACAAACCTACGAGCAGTACGTC. Protein: CASGGQTYEQYV.

This clone appeared once. The J gene is TRBJ2-7, the V gene TRBV6-1; tentative D call: TRBD2 (6 bases). CDR1 and CDR2 from the germline V gene are MNHNS and SASEGT. CDR3 length: 14 amino acids. Trimming cost V 3 bases and J 4 bases, with 13 bases left between them. CDR3 in DNA: TGTGCCAGCAGTGATATCAGGGAGGATTACGAGCAGTACTTC. Residues: CASSDIREDYEQYF.

About this clone: One end of the junction fails to match germline, which may point to a read error. The chain combines TRBV5-1 with TRBJ2-4; D ambiguous. CDR3 length: 17 residues. Germline lookup yields CDR1 SGHRS and CDR2 YFSETQ. The CDR3 protein is CASSLGQHQSTKNSQYF. The CDR3 bases are TGCGCCAGCAGCTTGGGCCAGCACCAGTCAACCAAAAACAGTCAGTACTTC. Variable domain in full (rest from reference TRBV5-1 and TRBJ2-4): KAGVTQTPRYLIKTRGQQVTLSCSPISGHRSVSWYQQTPGQGLQFLFEYFSETQRNKGNFPGRFSGRQFSNSRSEMNVSTLELGDSALYLCASSLGQHQSTKNSQYFGAGTRLSVL.

The table lists this clone with a count of one. The rearrangement uses TRBV28 and TRBJ2-1, with TRBD2 as a possible D gene (6 bases). Deletions cut 2 bases from V and 7 bases from J, with 12 bases between. In germline, CDR1 is MDHEN, CDR2 SYDVKM. The length of the CDR3 is 14 residues. CDR3 loop: CASSLGREANEQFF. CDR3 DNA sequence: TGTGCCAGCAGTTTAGGCAGGGAGGCGAATGAGCAGTTCTTC.

A note on this clone: Its ends do not fully match the called genes, so a read error is possible. The rearrangement links TRBV7-9 to TRBJ2-1, with 7 bases identical to TRBD2. The CDR3 totals 15 residues. Germline V gives CDR1 SEHNR, CDR2 FQNEAQ (reference sequence). The CDR3, as DNA: TGTTCCAGCAGCTTAGTTGGGACTAATAGAAATGAGCAGTTCTTC. Protein sequence: CSSSLVGTNRNEQFF.

V is TRBV10-3 and J is TRBJ2-1; 9 bases agree with TRBD1. Germline CDR1 and CDR2: ENHRY and SYGVKD. V shed 8 bases and J 7 bases; nucleotides not matched to a gene: 3. This CDR3 has 12 residues. CDR3 DNA sequence: TGTGCCATCCGGACAGGGGAAAATGAGCAGTTCTTC. This gives the protein CAIRTGENEQFF.

This clone was counted only a few times. The chain uses TRBV6-1 and TRBJ2-6, with D possibly matching TRBD2 (5 bases). Germline V gene lookup returns CDR1 MNHNS and CDR2 SASEGT. The CDR3 totals 14 residues. The ends were cut back, 7 bases at V and 0 bases at J, with 7 bases in the middle. The CDR3 region is CASKDFSGANVLTF. DNA of the CDR3: TGTGCCAGCAAGGACTTCTCTGGGGCCAACGTCCTGACTTTC.

Of note for this clone: The junction departs from germline at one end; a sequencing error may be responsible. J is TRBJ2-6 and V is TRBV7-6; 8 bases map to TRBD1. CDR3 length: 21 residues. Germline-derived CDR1 and CDR2 are SGHVS and FNYEAQ. The CDR3, as DNA: TGTGCCAGCAGTCTCACGTCCCCCACAGGGGGTCGGTTCTCTGGGGCCAACGGCCTGACTTTC. Its protein is CASSLTSPTGGRFSGANGLTF. Based on the CDR3 plus reference TRBV7-6 and TRBJ2-6, the full variable domain is GAGVSQSPRYKVTKRGQDVALRCDPISGHVSLYWYRQALGQGPEFLTYFNYEAQQDKSGLPNDRFSAERPEGSISTLTIQRTEQRDSAMYRCASSLTSPTGGRFSGANGLTFGAGSRLTVL.

J is TRBJ1-6 and V is TRBV14, with D hard to call. This CDR3 comprises 12 residues. Germline CDR1 SGHDN, CDR2 FVKESK. The V and J ends lost 2 bases and 13 bases respectively, with 9 bases between them. In DNA form, the CDR3 reads TGTGCCAGCAGCCAATCACGCGCCCCCCTCCACTTT. Encoded protein: CASSQSRAPLHF.

J is TRBJ1-3 and V is TRBV7-9, with a tentative D call TRBD1 (5 bases). The ends were cut back, 4 bases at V and 0 bases at J, with 7 bases in the middle. This CDR3 region has 14 residues. Germline V CDR1 and CDR2: SEHNR, FQNEAQ (reference sequence). CDR3 sequence (DNA): TGTGCCAGCAGCTCGACAGACTCTGGAAACACCATATATTTT. Translating it yields CASSSTDSGNTIYF.

The chain links TRBV27 to TRBJ2-1; TRBD2 matches at 9 bases. V was pared by 2 bases and J by 6 bases, with 5 bases of the junction left unmatched. The CDR3 consists of 15 residues. The germline CDR1 and CDR2 sequences are MNHEY and SMNVEV (reference sequence). CDR3 nucleotides: TGTGCCAGCAGTTTAGCCGCGGGGGGGCTCAATGAGCAGTTCTTC. It translates to CASSLAAGGLNEQFF.

The gene calls are TRBV14 and TRBJ2-7; D is perhaps TRBD1 (6 bases). The V end was cut by 6 bases, the J end by 3 bases, with 12 bases between. The germline gives CDR1 SGHDN, CDR2 FVKESK. This CDR3 region has 13 residues. The CDR3 sequence: CASSPTGNYEQYF. The CDR3 DNA reads TGTGCCAGCAGTCCCACAGGGAACTACGAGCAGTACTTC.

V is TRBV28 and J is TRBJ1-2; 10 nucleotides line up with TRBD1. The germline CDR1 and CDR2 sequences are MDHEN and SYDVKM. V lost 2 bases, J lost 12 bases, and 3 bases stayed unmatched. The CDR3 consists of 12 residues. CDR3 in DNA: TGTGCCAGCAGTTTAAGGGACAGGGGTCACACCTTC. It specifies CASSLRDRGHTF.

The chain joins TRBV29-1 to TRBJ2-5; 8 nucleotides match TRBD2. The CDR3 loop spans 12 amino acids. Germline V gene sequence: CDR1 SQVTM, CDR2 ANQGSEA. V lost 7 bases and J lost 0; bases outside the gene matches: 1. CDR3 amino acids: CSAGGYQETQYF. CDR3 sequence (DNA): TGCAGCGCGGGGGGGTACCAAGAGACCCAGTACTTC.

This clone was recorded only once. The chain has TRBV10-1 and TRBJ2-7; the match to TRBD1 covers 10 bases. This CDR3 is 15 amino acids long. CDR1 is WNHNN and CDR2 is SYGVQD in the germline V gene (reference sequence). Trimming cost V 7 bases and J 7 bases; bases outside gene matches: 13. Here the CDR3 DNA reads TGCGCCAGCATCATCCGGGACAGGGGAAGTAGGGAGCAGTACGTC. Its translation is CASIIRDRGSREQYV.

In DNA form, the CDR3 reads TGTGCCAGCAGCCCCCACGTTGGTGAGGGCACAGATACGCAGTATTTT. Its translation: CASSPHVGEGTDTQYF. This rearrangement joins TRBV9 to TRBJ2-3; no clear D gene. The CDR3 has 16 amino acids. V gave up 4 bases and J gave up 1 base, with 16 bases separating them. From germline, CDR1 is SGDLS and CDR2 YYNGEE.